The 12 T cell receptor beta chains reported below all come from one sample, sequenced in a study of T cells in Graves' hyperthyroidism and ophthalmopathy. RNA transcripts gave rise to amplified TCR beta CDR3 regions. Researchers ran a first-round RT-PCR on the TCR CDR3 using the HTBI primer set. TCRdb reanalysed the multiplex PCR reads using MiXCR and keeps one entry per CDR3 protein. The top ten clones hold approximately 8.2% of a sample with roughly 580,000 distinct CDR3 sequences, just over 45% of them seen once. Material: peripheral blood or thyroid tissue (not recorded which). These receptors were obtained from a woman younger than 35 with Graves' hyperthyroidism.

The table lists this clonotype with many counts. V is TRBV2 and J is TRBJ2-5; D is unclear. V was shortened by 4 bases and J by 7 bases, with 7 bases between the two germline ends. Looked up from germline, CDR1 is SNHLY and CDR2 is FYNNEI. The CDR3 covers 11 residues. CDR3 sequence (DNA): TGTGCCAGCAGTGCGGTCGGGACCCAGTACTTC. Protein sequence: CASSAVGTQYF.

A note on this clonotype: At one of its ends the junction is not consistent with the germline gene, which may arise from a read error. The V gene is TRBV6-4, the J gene TRBJ1-5, with D perhaps TRBD1 (6 bases). The germline V gene has CDR1 MRHNA and CDR2 SNTAGT. This CDR3 comprises 15 residues. In DNA, the CDR3 is TGTGCCAGCAGTGACAATCATGGGGACAATGAGCCCCAGCATTTT. It encodes CASSDNHGDNEPQHF.

J is TRBJ2-5 and V is TRBV20-1; 16 nucleotides match TRBD2. CDR3 length: 18 residues. J lost 4 bases, V lost 2 bases, and 10 bases had no gene match. Germline V gene lookup returns CDR1 DFQATT and CDR2 SNEGSKA (reference sequence). The CDR3 bases are TGCAGTGCTAGATCCGGGACTAGCGGGAGGGGGGGCCCAGAGACCCAGTACTTC. It is translated as CSARSGTSGRGGPETQYF.

The table lists this clonotype with many counts. The chain combines TRBV20-1 with TRBJ1-1; 7 nucleotides align to TRBD1. Germline V gives CDR1 DFQATT, CDR2 SNEGSKA (reference sequence). The V gene end was trimmed by 1 base and the J gene end by 4 bases; junction bases not matched to a gene: 6. CDR3 size: 14 residues. CDR3 residues: CSARVGGEVTEAFF. The CDR3 DNA sequence: TGCAGTGCTAGAGTAGGGGGCGAAGTCACTGAAGCTTTCTTT.

About this clonotype: One base away lies a much larger clone, so this may be a sequencing read error. The chain uses TRBV2 and TRBJ2-5; D possibly corresponds to TRBD2 (6 bases). Germline assignment: CDR1 SNHLY and CDR2 FYNNEI. The germline V and J ends were trimmed by 8 bases and 3 bases, with 16 bases remaining between them. The CDR3 extends over 14 amino acids. Here the CDR3 DNA reads TGTGCCAGCGGTCGGGCGATAGCGGAAGAGACCCAGTACTTC. Its translation is CASGRAIAEETQYF.

V is TRBV9 and J is TRBJ1-2, with TRBD1 as a possible D gene (6 bases). Germline lookup yields CDR1 SGDLS and CDR2 YYNGEE. Trimming stripped 4 bases from V and 6 bases from J, with 19 bases between. The length of the CDR3 is 15 residues. This CDR3 is CASSLWTDVFDGYTF. DNA for the CDR3: TGTGCCAGCAGCTTATGGACAGATGTGTTTGATGGCTACACCTTC.

About this clonotype itself: Being one base from a much bigger clone, this may be a read error. The chain joins TRBV7-7 to TRBJ2-5; D gene ambiguous. Looked up from germline, CDR1 is SSHAT and CDR2 is FNYEAQ (reference sequence). The CDR3 covers 12 residues. DNA for the CDR3: TGTGCTAGCAGCCCTGACACGACGGTCCAGTACTTC. As protein: CASSPDTTVQYF. Filled out from reference TRBV7-7 and TRBJ2-5, the complete variable domain reads GAGVSQSPRYKVTKRGQDVTLRCDPISSHATLYWYQQALGQGPEFLTYFNYEAQPDKSGLPSDRFSAERPEGSISTLTIQRTEQRDSAMYRCASSPDTTVQYFGPGTRLLVL.

This clonotype has at least ten counts. V is TRBV10-3 and J is TRBJ2-7, with 7 positions matching TRBD2. The CDR3 has 12 residues. The junction had 0 bases not matched to a gene; V was cut back by 4 bases and J by 3 bases. Germline loops: CDR1 ENHRY, CDR2 SYGVKD. The CDR3: CAISGGSYEQYF. The CDR3 DNA follows: TGTGCCATCAGTGGCGGGAGCTACGAGCAGTACTTC.

This clonotype has more than one count but fewer than ten. The chain uses TRBV10-3 and TRBJ2-5; D might be TRBD1 (6 bases). The length of the CDR3 is 14 residues. Trimming removed 10 bases from V and 2 bases from J, with 17 bases in between. The germline gives CDR1 ENHRY, CDR2 SYGVKD. The CDR3 sequence: CASRNTGLQETQYF. Written as DNA, the CDR3 is TGTGCCAGCAGAAATACAGGGTTGCAAGAGACCCAGTACTTC.

This clonotype was detected only a few times. This sequence joins TRBV7-3 and TRBJ2-5; TRBD1 agrees at 8 bases. V gave up 5 bases and J gave up 1 base; unmatched junction bases: 0. The CDR3 consists of 13 residues. The germline gives CDR1 SGHTA, CDR2 FQGTGA. CDR3 amino acids: CASSQGAQETQYF. Here the CDR3 DNA reads TGTGCCAGCAGCCAGGGGGCCCAAGAGACCCAGTACTTC.

This clonotype has a count of ten or more. The V and J genes are TRBV15 and TRBJ1-3; D is uncertain. In germline, CDR1 is LNHNV, CDR2 YYDKDF (reference sequence). Trimming took off 9 bases at V and 0 bases at J, with 18 bases between the two ends. The CDR3 totals 16 residues. CDR3 sequence: CATLEGPPDSGNTIYF. The CDR3 DNA reads TGTGCCACACTGGAGGGCCCTCCGGACTCTGGAAACACCATATATTTT.

The chain combines TRBV7-2 with TRBJ1-1; 12 positions agree with TRBD1. The CDR3 loop spans 18 amino acids. Germline CDR1 and CDR2: SGHTA and FQGNSA. The trim removed 5 bases at V and 1 base at J, leaving 11 bases unmatched. DNA for the CDR3: TGTGCCAGCAGCCCAGTGGGGACAGGGGGCTTTGCGAACACTGAAGCTTTCTTT. It is translated as CASSPVGTGGFANTEAFF.